This T cell receptor beta chain comes out of a study of blood T cell repertoires in COVID-19. Background on the study: Samples taken during acute and convalescent COVID-19 were collected in the United States, Italy and Spain. In each case, the material was cDNA or gDNA derived from T cells, B-cell-depleted T cells, or PBMCs.

The CDR3 sequence is 16 residues long. Germline CDR1 and CDR2: ENHRY and SYGVKD. The V end was cut by 8 bases, the J end by 4 bases, with 23 bases between. Seattle cases were enrolled at active infection and followed longitudinally. Profiling relied on immunoSEQ multiplex PCR, and the TCRdb table lists in-frame clones only, not all of them. The table has a few hundred thousand clones, 88% seen once. The chain is built from TRBV10-3 and TRBJ1-2; possibly TRBD1 for D (5 bases). This TCR came from a woman in her thirties with COVID-19, enrolled during active disease. What was sequenced was peripheral blood. DNA for the CDR3: TGTGCCATCTCTGGCCGGCCAGACAGACCGATCTATGGCTACACCTTC. It translates to CAISGRPDRPIYGYTF.